This T cell receptor beta chain was profiled in a study of beta chain features in type 1 diabetes. Study-level results: The study found moderately but significantly shorter TCRB CDR3s in all four CD4+ subsets of Type 1 diabetes patients.

A word on this clone: What it binds is unknown.

A heparinised blood draw that averaged roughly 120 mL was obtained once from each donor. Reverse transcribing all isolated RNA meant expressed TCRB transcripts were sequenced. Regulatory, naive and central memory T cell samples averaged around 3.6 million reads. Sequencing was performed with immunoSEQ multiplex PCR; in TCRdb, only in-frame clones are kept and a portion is missing. This table has hundreds of thousands of clones, approximately 9.9% appearing once. The clonotype was recovered from a woman between 25 and 40 years old in good health. The specimen sequenced was naive CD4+ T cells from blood.

CDR3 in amino acids: CASSPPSGDEQYF. In nucleotides, the CDR3 is TGTGCCAGCTCACCACCGTCTGGAGACGAGCAGTACTTC. The chain carries TRBV18 and TRBJ2-7; no clear D. The V end lost 0 bases, the J end lost 5 bases, and 8 bases lay between the germline ends. CDR3 length: 13 residues. Germline CDR1 KGHSH, CDR2 LQKENI.